This T cell receptor beta chain was identified during a study of CD8 T cells in Susac syndrome (dated by TCRdb to the late 2010s). Study-level background: Of the Susac syndrome patients who were sequenced, eight were in clinical remission while six had clinically active disease. Susac syndrome patients were therapy-naive, on corticosteroids (some also receiving IVIg), or on IVIg alone at blood withdrawal. The study used repertoire sequencing to test whether antigen drove CD8+ T cell activation and differentiation in Susac syndrome. Clonality of the CD8+ T cell repertoire was compared between more than 10 healthy donors, about 14 Susac syndrome patients and fewer than 16 multiple sclerosis patients.

RNA was extracted with the RNeasy kit and about 0.5 to 1 ug was reverse transcribed using random hexamers. The immunoSEQ multiplex PCR assay, covering 54 Vbeta and 13 Jbeta segments, was used to amplify TCR beta CDR3 regions. PCR amplification bias was corrected using a synthetic template baseline for primer optimization and computational correction. The original methods were these. Reads were assigned to V, D and J genes according to IMGT and analyzed in immunoSEQ Analyzer, with only productive sequences retained. Clonality was calculated as one minus the Shannon entropy normalized by log2 of the number of productive unique sequences. For each patient and control, public and private clones were evaluated within the 100 most prevalent clones. Clones were defined as Susac-specific when absent from the healthy and MS cohorts, from about 1,100 published viral clones and from other ImmuneACCESS disease sequences. The raw public reads went through TCRdb reprocessing: fastp at Q25, MiXCR clone calling, in-frame beta chains kept. Every distinct CDR3 protein forms one entry, paired with its most common genes and DNA. TCRdb assigned the V and J calls; the authors' analysis was not used. The sample table shows about 120,000 distinct CDR3 sequences, and around 94% are seen once. Of the sample, approximately 0.2% is held by the ten largest clones.

Peripheral blood CD8+ and CD4+ T cells from healthy donors, Susac syndrome patients and multiple sclerosis patients were profiled by high-throughput TCR beta sequencing. The Susac syndrome patients fulfilled recently defined diagnostic criteria for definite or probable disease. Bulk CD8+ and CD4+ T cells were purified by magnetic negative isolation, while CD8+ TEMRA cells were enriched using FACS. Blood was drawn into EDTA tubes, processed within 24 hours, and PBMCs were isolated by density gradient centrifugation. PBMCs destined for TCR sequencing were cryopreserved in liquid nitrogen and later thawed in a 37 °C water bath. A purity of at least 90% was achieved for sorted or isolated CD4+, CD8+ and CD8+ TEMRA cells. Comments on this clonotype: No cognate antigen has been identified for it. No much larger clone is present one base from it, and per-base qualities are unavailable.

Overall study outcomes, separate from this receptor: The TCR sequencing and HLA analysis was acknowledged to have included a relatively small number of individuals. Roughly 15 and five Susac-specific public clones were found in the total CD8+ and CD8+ TEMRA repertoires, respectively. Clonal expansion was seen in Susac syndrome CD8+ repertoires, peaking in CD8+ TEMRA cells and being greater in clinically active patients than in remitting ones.

The sequence came from a human donor with Susac syndrome. The material sequenced was CD8+ T cells from PBMCs.

Here is the DNA: TGTGCCAGCAGTATTCCGGGACTTAATTCACCCCTCCACTTT. Translated, this is CASSIPGLNSPLHF. The V and J genes are TRBV6-5 and TRBJ1-6; the D segment could be TRBD1, given 5 matching bases. V drops 5 bases and J drops 6 bases, leaving 11 bases in between. Taken from the germline V gene, the CDR1 and CDR2 loops are MNHEY and SVGAGI. There are 14 amino acids in the CDR3, from cysteine to phenylalanine inclusive. The retained sequence is limited to the CDR3, 42 bases, with the frame set at the first base.